This T cell receptor beta chain comes out of a study of cytomegalovirus exposure and HLA in healthy donors. Study conclusions and caveats: An analysis done earlier found most TCR beta V segments productive about 87% or about 30% of the time.

V lost 7 bases to trimming and J lost 3 bases; unmatched junction nucleotides: 6. This CDR3 is built from 14 residues. Per germline, CDR1 SGHRS and CDR2 YFSETQ. PCR employed 60 Vbeta and 13 Jbeta primers. Generated by immunoSEQ multiplex PCR, the TCRdb table keeps only in-frame clones and is missing some. The sample records tens of thousands of clones, 63% being singletons. With respect to this clone: The antigen is not known.

This chain connects TRBV5-1 to TRBJ2-5; 10 bases are a match to TRBD1. Sequencing used PBMCs. This clonotype was obtained from a woman in her thirties or forties in good health and CMV-seropositive. The CDR3 DNA reads as TGCGCCAGCGGAGACAGGGGGCAAAAAGAGACCCAGTACTTC. Translating gives CASGDRGQKETQYF.